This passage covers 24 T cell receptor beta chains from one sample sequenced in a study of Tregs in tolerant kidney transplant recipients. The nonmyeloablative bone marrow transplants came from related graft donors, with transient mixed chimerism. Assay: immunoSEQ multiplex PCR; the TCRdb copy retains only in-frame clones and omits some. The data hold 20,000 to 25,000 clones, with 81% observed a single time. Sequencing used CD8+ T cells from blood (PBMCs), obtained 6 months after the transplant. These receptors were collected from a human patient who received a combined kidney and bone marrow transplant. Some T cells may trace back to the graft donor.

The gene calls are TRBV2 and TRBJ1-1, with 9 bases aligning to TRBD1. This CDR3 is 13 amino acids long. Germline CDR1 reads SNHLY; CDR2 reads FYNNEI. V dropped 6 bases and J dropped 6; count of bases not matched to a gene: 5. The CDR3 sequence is CASRITGGPEAFF. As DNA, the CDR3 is TGTGCCAGCAGAATAACAGGGGGCCCTGAAGCTTTCTTT.

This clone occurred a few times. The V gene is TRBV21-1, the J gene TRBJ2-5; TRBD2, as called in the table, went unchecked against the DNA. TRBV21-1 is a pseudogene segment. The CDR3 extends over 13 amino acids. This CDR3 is CAHRSGGTETQYF. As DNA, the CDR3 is TGTGCTCACCGATCCGGCGGAACGGAGACCCAGTACTTC.

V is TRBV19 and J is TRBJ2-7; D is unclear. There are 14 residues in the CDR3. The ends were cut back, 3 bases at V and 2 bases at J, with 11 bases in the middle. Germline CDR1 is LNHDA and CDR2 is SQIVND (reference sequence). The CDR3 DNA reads TGTGCCAGTAGTATGTTATACCCGGCCTACGAGCAGTACTTC. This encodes CASSMLYPAYEQYF.

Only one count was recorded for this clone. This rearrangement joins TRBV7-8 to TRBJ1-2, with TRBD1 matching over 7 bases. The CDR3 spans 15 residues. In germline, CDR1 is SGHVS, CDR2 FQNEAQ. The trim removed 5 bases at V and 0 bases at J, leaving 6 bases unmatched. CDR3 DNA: TGTGCCAGCAGCCATAGGGACAGAGCTAACTATGGCTACACCTTC. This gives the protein CASSHRDRANYGYTF.

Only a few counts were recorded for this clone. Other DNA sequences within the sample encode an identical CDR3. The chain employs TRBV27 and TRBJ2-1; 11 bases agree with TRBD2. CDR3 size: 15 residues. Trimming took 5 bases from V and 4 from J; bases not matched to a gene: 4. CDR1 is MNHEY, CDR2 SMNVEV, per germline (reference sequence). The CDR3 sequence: CASSPGTSGYNEQFF. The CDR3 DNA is TGTGCCAGCAGTCCTGGGACTAGCGGTTACAATGAGCAGTTCTTC.

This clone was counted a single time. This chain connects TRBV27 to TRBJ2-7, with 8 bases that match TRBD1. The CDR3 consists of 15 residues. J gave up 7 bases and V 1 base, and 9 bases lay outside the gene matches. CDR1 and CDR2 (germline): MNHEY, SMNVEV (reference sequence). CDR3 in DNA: TGTGCCAGCAGTTTATTGGCAGGGGGCCTGTTTGAGCAGTACTTC. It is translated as CASSLLAGGLFEQYF.

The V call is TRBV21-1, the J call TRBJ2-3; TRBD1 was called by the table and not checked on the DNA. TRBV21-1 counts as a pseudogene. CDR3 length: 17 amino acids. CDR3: CASRPSMATVMQDTQYF. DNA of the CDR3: TGTGCCAGCAGACCCTCCATGGCTACAGTCATGCAAGATACGCAGTATTTT.

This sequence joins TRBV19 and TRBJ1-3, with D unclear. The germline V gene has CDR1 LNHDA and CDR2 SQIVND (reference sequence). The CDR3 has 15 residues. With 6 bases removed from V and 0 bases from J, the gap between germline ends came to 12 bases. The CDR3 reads CASREVTVSGNTIYF. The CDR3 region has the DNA TGTGCCAGTAGAGAGGTTACCGTCTCTGGAAACACCATATATTTT.

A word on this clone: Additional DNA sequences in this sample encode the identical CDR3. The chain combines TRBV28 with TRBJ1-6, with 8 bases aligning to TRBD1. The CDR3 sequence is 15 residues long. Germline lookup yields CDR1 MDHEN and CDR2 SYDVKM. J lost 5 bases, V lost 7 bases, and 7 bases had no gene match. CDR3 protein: CASKLRDRNNSPLHF. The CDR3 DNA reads TGTGCCAGCAAACTGCGGGACAGGAATAATTCACCCCTCCACTTT. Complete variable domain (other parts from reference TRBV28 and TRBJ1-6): DVKVTQSSRYLVKRTGEKVFLECVQDMDHENMFWYRQDPGLGLRLIYFSYDVKMKEKGDIPEGYSVSREKKERFSLILESASTNQTSMYLCASKLRDRNNSPLHFGNGTRLTVT.

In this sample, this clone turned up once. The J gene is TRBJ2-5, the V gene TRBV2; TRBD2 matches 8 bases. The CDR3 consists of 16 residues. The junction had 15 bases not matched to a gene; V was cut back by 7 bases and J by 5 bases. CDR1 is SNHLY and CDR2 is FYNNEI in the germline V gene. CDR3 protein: CASTGGGLSSMETQYF. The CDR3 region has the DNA TGTGCCAGCACGGGAGGGGGGCTGTCCTCTATGGAGACCCAGTACTTC.

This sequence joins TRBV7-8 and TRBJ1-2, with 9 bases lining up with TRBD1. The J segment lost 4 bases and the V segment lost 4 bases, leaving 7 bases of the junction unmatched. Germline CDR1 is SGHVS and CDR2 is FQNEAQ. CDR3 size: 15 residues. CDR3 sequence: CASSYGTGSGYGYTF. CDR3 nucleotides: TGTGCCAGCAGCTACGGGACAGGGAGCGGCTATGGCTACACCTTC.

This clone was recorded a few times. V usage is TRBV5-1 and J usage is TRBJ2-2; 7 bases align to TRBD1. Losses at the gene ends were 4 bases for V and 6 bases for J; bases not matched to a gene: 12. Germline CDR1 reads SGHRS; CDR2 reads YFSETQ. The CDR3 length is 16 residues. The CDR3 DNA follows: TGCGCCAGCAGCCCGGTGACAGGGTACTTCGCCGGGGAGCTGTTTTTT. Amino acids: CASSPVTGYFAGELFF. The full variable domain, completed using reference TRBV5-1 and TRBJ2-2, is KAGVTQTPRYLIKTRGQQVTLSCSPISGHRSVSWYQQTPGQGLQFLFEYFSETQRNKGNFPGRFSGRQFSNSRSEMNVSTLELGDSALYLCASSPVTGYFAGELFFGEGSRLTVL.

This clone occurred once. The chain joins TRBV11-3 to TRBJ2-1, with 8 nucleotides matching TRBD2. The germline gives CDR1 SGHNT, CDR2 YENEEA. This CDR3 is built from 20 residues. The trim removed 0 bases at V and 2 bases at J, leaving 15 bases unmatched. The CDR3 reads CASSLDLPGIKRGTYNEQFF. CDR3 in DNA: TGTGCCAGCAGCTTAGATCTCCCCGGGATAAAGCGGGGGACCTACAATGAGCAGTTCTTC.

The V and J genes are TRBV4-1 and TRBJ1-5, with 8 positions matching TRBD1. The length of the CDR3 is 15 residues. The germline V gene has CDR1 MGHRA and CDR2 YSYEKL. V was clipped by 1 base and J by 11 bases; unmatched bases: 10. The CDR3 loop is CASSQVEGSTGAQHF. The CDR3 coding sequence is TGCGCCAGCAGCCAAGTCGAGGGGTCGACAGGGGCCCAGCATTTT.

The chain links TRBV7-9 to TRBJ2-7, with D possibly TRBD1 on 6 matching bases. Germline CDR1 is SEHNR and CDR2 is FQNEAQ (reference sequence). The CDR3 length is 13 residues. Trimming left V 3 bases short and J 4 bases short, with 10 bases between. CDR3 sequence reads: CASSLPTGYEQYF. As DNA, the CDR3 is TGTGCCAGCAGCTTGCCTACAGGGTACGAGCAGTACTTC.

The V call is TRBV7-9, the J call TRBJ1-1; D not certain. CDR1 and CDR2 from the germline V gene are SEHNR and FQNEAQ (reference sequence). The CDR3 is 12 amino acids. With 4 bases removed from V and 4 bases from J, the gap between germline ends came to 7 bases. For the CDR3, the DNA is TGTGCCAGCAGCTCCCTACGCACTGAAGCTTTCTTT. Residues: CASSSLRTEAFF.

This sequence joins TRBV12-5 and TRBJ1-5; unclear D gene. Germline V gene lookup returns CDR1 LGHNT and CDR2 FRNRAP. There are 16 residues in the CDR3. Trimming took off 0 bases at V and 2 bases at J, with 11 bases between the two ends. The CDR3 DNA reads TGTGCTAGTGGTTTGGTAATGCCCACGGGCAATCAGCCCCAGCATTTT. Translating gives CASGLVMPTGNQPQHF. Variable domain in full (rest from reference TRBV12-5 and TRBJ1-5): DARVTQTPRHKVTEMGQEVTMRCQPILGHNTVFWYRQTMMQGLELLAYFRNRAPLDDSGMPKDRFSAEMPDATLATLKIQPSEPRDSAVYFCASGLVMPTGNQPQHFGDGTRLSIL.

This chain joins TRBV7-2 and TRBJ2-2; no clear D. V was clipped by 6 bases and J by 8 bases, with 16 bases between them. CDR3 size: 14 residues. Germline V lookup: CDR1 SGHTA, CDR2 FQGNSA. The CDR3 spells CASSILGSTGELFF. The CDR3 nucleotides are TGTGCCAGCAGTATCCTAGGATCCACGGGGGAGCTGTTTTTT.

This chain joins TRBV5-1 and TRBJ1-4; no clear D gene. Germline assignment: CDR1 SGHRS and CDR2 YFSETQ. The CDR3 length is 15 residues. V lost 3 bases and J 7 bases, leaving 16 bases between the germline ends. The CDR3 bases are TGCGCCAGCAGCTCCAGTTTCCCTCGGGGTGAAAAACTGTTTTTT. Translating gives CASSSSFPRGEKLFF.

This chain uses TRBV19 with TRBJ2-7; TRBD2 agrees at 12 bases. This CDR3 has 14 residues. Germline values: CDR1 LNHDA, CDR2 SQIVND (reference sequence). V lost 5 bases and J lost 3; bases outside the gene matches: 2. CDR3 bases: TGTGCCAGTAGTGTGGGACTAGCGGGCTACGAGCAGTACTTC. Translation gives CASSVGLAGYEQYF. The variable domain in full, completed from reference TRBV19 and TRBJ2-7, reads DGGITQSPKYLFRKEGQNVTLSCEQNLNHDAMYWYRQDPGQGLRLIYYSQIVNDFQKGDIAEGYSVSREKKESFPLTVTSAQKNPTAFYLCASSVGLAGYEQYFGPGTRLTVT.

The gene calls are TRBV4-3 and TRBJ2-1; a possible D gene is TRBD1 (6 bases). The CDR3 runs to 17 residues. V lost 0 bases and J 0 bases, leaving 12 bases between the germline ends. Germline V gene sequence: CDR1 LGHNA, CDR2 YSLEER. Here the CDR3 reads CASSQDFQGSSYNEQFF. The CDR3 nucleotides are TGCGCCAGCAGCCAAGATTTTCAGGGGAGCTCCTACAATGAGCAGTTCTTC.

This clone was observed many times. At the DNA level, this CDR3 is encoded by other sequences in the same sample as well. Written as DNA, the CDR3 is TGTGCCAGCAGCCAGGGCAGGCACACAGATACGCAGTATTTT. Its translation: CASSQGRHTDTQYF. V gene TRBV14 combines with J gene TRBJ2-3, with D hard to call. The V end lost 3 bases, the J end lost 2 bases, and 9 bases lay between the germline ends. The CDR3 length is 14 residues. Germline V gene data show CDR1 as SGHDN and CDR2 as FVKESK.

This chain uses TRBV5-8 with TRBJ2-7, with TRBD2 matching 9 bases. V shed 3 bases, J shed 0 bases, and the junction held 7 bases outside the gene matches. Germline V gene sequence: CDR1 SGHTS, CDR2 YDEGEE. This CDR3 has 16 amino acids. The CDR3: CASSWELAGSSYEQYF. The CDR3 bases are TGTGCCAGCAGCTGGGAGCTAGCGGGAAGCTCCTACGAGCAGTACTTC.

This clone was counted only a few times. Here the CDR3 DNA reads TGTGCCAGCAGCCCTGTTAGCTATGAGCAGTTCTTC. It translates to CASSPVSYEQFF. This chain uses TRBV5-8 with TRBJ2-1; D unresolved. This CDR3 spans 12 amino acids. The V end lost 4 bases, the J end lost 8 bases, and 10 bases lay between the germline ends. The germline gives CDR1 SGHTS, CDR2 YDEGEE.